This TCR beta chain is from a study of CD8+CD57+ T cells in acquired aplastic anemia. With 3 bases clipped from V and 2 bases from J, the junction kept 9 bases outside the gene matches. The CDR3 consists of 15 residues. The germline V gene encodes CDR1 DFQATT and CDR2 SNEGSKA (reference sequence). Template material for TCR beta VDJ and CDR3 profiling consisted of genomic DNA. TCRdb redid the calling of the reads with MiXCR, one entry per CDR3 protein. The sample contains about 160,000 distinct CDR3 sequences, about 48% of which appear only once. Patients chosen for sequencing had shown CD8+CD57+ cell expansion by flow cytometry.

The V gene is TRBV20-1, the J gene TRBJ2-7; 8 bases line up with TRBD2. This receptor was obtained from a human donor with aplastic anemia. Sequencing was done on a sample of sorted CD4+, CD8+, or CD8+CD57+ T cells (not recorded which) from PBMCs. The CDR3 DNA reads TGCAGTGCTAGGGTGGGGAGCGGGGGCCCCTACGAGCAGTACTTC. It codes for CSARVGSGGPYEQYF.